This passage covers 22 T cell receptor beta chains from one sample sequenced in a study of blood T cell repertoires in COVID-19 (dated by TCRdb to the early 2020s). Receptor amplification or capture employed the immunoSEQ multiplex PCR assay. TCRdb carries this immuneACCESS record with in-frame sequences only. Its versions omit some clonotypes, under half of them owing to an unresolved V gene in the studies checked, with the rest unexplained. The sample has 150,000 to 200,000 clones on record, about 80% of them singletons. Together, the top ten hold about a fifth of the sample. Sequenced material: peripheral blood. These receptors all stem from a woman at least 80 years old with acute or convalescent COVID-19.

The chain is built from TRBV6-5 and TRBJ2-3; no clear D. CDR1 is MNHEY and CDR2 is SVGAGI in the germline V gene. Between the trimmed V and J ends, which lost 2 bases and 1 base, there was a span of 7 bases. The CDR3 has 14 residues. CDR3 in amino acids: CASSYGHRTDTQYF. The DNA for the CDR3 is TGTGCCAGCAGTTACGGGCATCGCACAGATACGCAGTATTTT.

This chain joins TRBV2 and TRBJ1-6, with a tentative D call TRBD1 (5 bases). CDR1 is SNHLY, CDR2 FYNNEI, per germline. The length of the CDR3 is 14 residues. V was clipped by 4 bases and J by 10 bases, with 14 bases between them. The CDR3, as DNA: TGTGCCAGCAGTGGGACGGGGGGGGAATCACCCCTCCACTTT. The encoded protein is CASSGTGGESPLHF.

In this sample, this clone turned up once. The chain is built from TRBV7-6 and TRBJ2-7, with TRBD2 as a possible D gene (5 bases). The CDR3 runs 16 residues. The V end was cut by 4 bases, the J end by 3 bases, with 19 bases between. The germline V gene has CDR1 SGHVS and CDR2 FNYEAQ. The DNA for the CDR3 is TGTGCCAGCAGCTGGCAACTAGGGCAAGAGGTCTACGAGCAGTACTTC. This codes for CASSWQLGQEVYEQYF.

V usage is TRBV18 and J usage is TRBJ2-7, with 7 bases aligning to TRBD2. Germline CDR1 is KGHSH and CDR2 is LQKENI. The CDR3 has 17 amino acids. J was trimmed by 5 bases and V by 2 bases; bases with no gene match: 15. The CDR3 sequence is CASSPAGAGVGKNEQYF. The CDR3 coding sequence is TGTGCCAGCTCACCAGCCGGGGCGGGAGTAGGGAAAAACGAGCAGTACTTC.

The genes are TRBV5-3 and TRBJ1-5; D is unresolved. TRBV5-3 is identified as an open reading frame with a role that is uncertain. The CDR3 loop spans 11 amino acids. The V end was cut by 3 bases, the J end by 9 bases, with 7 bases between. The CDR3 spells CARSYFWPQHF. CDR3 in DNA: TGTGCCAGAAGCTACTTTTGGCCCCAGCATTTT.

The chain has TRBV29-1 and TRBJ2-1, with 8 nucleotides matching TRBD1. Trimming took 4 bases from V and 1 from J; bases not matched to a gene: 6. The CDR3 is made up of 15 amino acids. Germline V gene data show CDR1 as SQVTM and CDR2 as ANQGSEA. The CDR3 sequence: CSVVGQGVSYNEQFF. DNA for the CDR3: TGCAGCGTTGTAGGACAGGGAGTATCCTACAATGAGCAGTTCTTC.

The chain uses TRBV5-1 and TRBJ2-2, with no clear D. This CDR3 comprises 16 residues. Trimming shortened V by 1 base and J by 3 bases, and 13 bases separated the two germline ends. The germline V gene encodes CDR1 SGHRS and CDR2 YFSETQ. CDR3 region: CASSLLQLRDTGELFF. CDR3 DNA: TGCGCCAGCAGCTTGTTGCAACTTCGGGACACCGGGGAGCTGTTTTTT.

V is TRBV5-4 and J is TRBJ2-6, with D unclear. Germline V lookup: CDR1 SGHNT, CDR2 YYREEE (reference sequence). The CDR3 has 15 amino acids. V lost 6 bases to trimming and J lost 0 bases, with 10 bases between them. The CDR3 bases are TGTGCCAGCACCCTTCCCCTCTCTGGGGCCAACGTCCTGACTTTC. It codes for CASTLPLSGANVLTF. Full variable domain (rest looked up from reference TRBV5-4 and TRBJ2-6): ETGVTQSPTHLIKTRGQQVTLRCSSQSGHNTVSWYQQALGQGPQFIFQYYREEENGRGNFPPRFSGLQFPNYSSELNVNALELDDSALYLCASTLPLSGANVLTFGAGSRLTVL.

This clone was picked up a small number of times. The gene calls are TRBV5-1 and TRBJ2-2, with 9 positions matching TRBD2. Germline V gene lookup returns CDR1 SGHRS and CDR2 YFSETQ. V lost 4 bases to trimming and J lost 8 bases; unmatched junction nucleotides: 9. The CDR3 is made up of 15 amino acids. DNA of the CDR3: TGCGCCAGCAGCCCCTCTAGCGGGGCTCGAGGGGAGCTGTTTTTT. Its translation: CASSPSSGARGELFF.

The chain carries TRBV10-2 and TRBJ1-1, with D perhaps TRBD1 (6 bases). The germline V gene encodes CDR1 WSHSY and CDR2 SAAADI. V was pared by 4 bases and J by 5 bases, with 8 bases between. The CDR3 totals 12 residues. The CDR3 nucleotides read TGCGCCAGCAGTGTTGGGACAACTGAAGCTTTCTTT. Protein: CASSVGTTEAFF.

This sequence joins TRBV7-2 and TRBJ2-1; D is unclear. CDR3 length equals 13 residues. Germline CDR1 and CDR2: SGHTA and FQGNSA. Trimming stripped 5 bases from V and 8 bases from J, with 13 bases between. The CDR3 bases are TGTGCCAGCAGCCTAGACGGTAATTATGAGCAGTTCTTC. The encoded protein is CASSLDGNYEQFF.

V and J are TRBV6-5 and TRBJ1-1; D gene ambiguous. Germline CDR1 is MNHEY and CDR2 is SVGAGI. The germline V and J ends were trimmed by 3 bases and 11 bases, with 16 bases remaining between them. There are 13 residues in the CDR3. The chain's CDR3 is CASSYIVGEKAFF. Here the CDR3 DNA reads TGTGCCAGCAGTTATATAGTGGGAGAGAAGGCTTTCTTT.

CDR3 loop: CASSQDEVRGQETQYF. CDR3 coding DNA: TGTGCCAGCAGCCAAGATGAGGTCAGGGGGCAAGAGACCCAGTACTTC. This chain connects TRBV4-2 to TRBJ2-5; 7 nucleotides agree with TRBD1. After removal of 0 bases from V and 2 bases from J, the junction contained 6 bases not matched to a gene. CDR3 length: 16 residues. In germline, CDR1 is LGHNA, CDR2 YNFKEQ.

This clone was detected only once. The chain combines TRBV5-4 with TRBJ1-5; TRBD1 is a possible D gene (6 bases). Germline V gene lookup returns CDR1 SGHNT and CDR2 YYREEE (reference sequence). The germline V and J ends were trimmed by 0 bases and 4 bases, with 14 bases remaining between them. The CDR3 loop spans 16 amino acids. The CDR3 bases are TGTGCCAGCAGCTTGGGGGATGGTCAGGGGAATCAGCCCCAGCATTTT. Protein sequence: CASSLGDGQGNQPQHF.

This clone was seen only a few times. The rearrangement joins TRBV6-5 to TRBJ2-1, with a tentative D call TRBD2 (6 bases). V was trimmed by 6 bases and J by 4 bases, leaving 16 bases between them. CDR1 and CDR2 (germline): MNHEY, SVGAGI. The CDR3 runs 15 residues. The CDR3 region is CASRGGRELYNEQFF. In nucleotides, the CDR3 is TGTGCCAGCAGGGGAGGCAGGGAGCTATACAATGAGCAGTTCTTC.

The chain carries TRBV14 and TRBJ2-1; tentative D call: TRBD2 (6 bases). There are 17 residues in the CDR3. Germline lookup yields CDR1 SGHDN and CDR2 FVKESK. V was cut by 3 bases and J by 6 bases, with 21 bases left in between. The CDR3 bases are TGTGCCAGCAGCCATGGGATAGCGGCGGCTGGTTTCAATGAGCAGTTCTTC. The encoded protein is CASSHGIAAAGFNEQFF.

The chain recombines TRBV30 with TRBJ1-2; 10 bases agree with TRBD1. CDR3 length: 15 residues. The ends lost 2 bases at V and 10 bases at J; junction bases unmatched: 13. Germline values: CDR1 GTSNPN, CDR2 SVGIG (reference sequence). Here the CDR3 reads CAWSIKPGQGRNYTF. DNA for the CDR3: TGTGCCTGGAGTATAAAACCGGGACAGGGGCGCAACTACACCTTC.

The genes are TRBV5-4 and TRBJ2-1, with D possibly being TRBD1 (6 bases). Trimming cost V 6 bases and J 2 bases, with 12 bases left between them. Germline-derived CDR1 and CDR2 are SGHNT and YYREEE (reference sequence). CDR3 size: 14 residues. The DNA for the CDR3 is TGTGCCAGCATGCCTCAGGGGCCCTACAATGAGCAGTTCTTC. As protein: CASMPQGPYNEQFF.

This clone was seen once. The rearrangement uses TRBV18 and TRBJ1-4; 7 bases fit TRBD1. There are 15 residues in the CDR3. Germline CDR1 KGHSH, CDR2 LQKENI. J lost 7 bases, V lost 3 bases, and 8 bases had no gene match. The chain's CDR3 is CASSPPSQGSEKLFF. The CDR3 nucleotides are TGTGCCAGCTCACCGCCTTCACAGGGGTCTGAAAAACTGTTTTTT.

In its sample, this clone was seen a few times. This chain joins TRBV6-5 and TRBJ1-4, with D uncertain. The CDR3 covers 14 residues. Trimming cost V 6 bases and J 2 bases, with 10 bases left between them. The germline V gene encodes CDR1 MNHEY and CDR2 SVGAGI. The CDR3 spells CASSLTRTNEKLFF. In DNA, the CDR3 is TGTGCCAGCAGCCTTACGCGCACTAATGAAAAACTGTTTTTT.

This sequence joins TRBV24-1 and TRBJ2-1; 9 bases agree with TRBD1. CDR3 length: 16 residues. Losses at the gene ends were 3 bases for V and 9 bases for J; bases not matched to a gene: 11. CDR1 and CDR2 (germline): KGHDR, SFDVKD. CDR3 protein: CATSDASGTGTSEQFF. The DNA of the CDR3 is TGTGCCACCAGTGATGCATCCGGGACAGGGACAAGTGAGCAGTTCTTC.

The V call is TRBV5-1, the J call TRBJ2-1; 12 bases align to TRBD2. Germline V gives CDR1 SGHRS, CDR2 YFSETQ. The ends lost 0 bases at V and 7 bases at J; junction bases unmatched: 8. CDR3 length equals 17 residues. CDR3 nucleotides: TGCGCCAGCAGCTTGGGGCCTAGCGGGAGGGCAGAAAATGAGCAGTTCTTC. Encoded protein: CASSLGPSGRAENEQFF.